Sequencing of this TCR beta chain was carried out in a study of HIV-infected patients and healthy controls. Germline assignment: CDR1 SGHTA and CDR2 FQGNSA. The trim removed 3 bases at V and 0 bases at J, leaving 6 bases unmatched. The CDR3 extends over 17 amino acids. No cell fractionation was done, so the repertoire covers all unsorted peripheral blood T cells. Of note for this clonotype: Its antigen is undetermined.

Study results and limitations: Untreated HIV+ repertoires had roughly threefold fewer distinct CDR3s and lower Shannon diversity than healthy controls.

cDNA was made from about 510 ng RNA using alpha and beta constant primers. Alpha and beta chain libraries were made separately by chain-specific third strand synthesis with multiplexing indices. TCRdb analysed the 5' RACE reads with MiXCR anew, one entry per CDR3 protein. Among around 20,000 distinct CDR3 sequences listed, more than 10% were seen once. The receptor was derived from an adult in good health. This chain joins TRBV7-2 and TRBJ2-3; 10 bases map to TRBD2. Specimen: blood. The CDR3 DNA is TGTGCCAGCAGCTTGAGCGGGGGGGCTAGTAGCACAGATACGCAGTATTTT. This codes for CASSLSGGASSTDTQYF.